The 20 T cell receptor beta chains reported below all come from one sample, sequenced in a study of graft-versus-host responses after intestinal transplantation. Repertoires were generated with immunoSEQ multiplex PCR, while TCRdb's copy carries only in-frame clones and drops some. Of 95,000 to 110,000 clones listed, 80% to 90% are singletons. Their specific antigens are unknown. Material: unstimulated CD4+ T cells sorted from spleen or lymph node cells, obtained before transplant. The receptors here all came from a human donor who was the organ donor for an intestinal transplant.

This clone showed up just once. Its ends do not fully match the called genes, so a read error is possible. CDR3 protein: CTSRRTLERETQYF. CDR3 coding DNA: TGTACCAGCAGGAGGACGCTGGAAAGAGAGACCCAGTACTTC. The chain is built from TRBV2 and TRBJ2-5, with a tentative D call TRBD2 (5 bases). The CDR3 is 14 amino acids. Germline lookup yields CDR1 SNHLY and CDR2 FYNNEI.

V is TRBV19 and J is TRBJ1-4; D remains unclear. Germline V gene data show CDR1 as LNHDA and CDR2 as SQIVND (reference sequence). The CDR3 extends over 16 amino acids. Trimming removed 1 base at V and 6 bases at J, with 15 bases between. CDR3 coding DNA: TGTGCCAGTAGTATAGGTCCGACTCTTATCGATGAAAAACTGTTTTTT. Amino acids: CASSIGPTLIDEKLFF.

The rearrangement joins TRBV7-2 to TRBJ2-2; tentative D call: TRBD1 (5 bases). The CDR3 loop spans 15 amino acids. V lost 6 bases and J lost 6, with 17 bases in between. CDR1 and CDR2 (germline): SGHTA, FQGNSA. CDR3 DNA sequence: TGTGCCAGCAGTCCTATACCACAAGGGGCCGGGGAGCTGTTTTTT. Residues: CASSPIPQGAGELFF.

The chain has TRBV5-1 and TRBJ1-4; D not resolved. Trimming left V 6 bases short and J 1 base short, with 10 bases between. The CDR3 contains 14 residues. Germline V gives CDR1 SGHRS, CDR2 YFSETQ. CDR3 bases: TGCGCCAGCACGCCCGGGGTAACTAATGAAAAACTGTTTTTT. It yields the protein CASTPGVTNEKLFF.

Note on this clone: Other DNA variants within this sample encode the same CDR3. The rearrangement uses TRBV6-1 and TRBJ2-7, with 7 bases lining up with TRBD1. The ends lost 5 bases at V and 0 bases at J; junction bases unmatched: 4. The germline V gene has CDR1 MNHNS and CDR2 SASEGT. The CDR3 extends over 14 amino acids. The CDR3 region has the DNA TGTGCCAGCAGTCCGGACAGGAGCTCCTACGAGCAGTACTTC. It encodes CASSPDRSSYEQYF.

This chain uses TRBV2 with TRBJ1-2; 7 bases match TRBD1. With V trimmed by 7 bases and J by 4 bases, 6 bases remained unmatched. CDR1 SNHLY and CDR2 FYNNEI come from the germline V gene. This CDR3 contains 13 residues. The CDR3 DNA sequence: TGTGCCAGCAAAGCCGGGACAGTCTATGGCTACACCTTC. Translation: CASKAGTVYGYTF. Looking up the rest from reference TRBV2 and TRBJ1-2 gives the full variable domain: EPEVTQTPSHQVTQMGQEVILRCVPISNHLYFYWYRQILGQKVEFLVSFYNNEISEKSEIFDDQFSVERPDGSNFTLKIRSTKLEDSAMYFCASKAGTVYGYTFGSGTRLTVV.

This chain links TRBV11-2 with TRBJ2-5; a weak D match, TRBD2 (6 bases). Trimming shortened V by 1 base and J by 5 bases, and 11 bases separated the two germline ends. Looked up from germline, CDR1 is SGHAT and CDR2 is FQNNGV. This CDR3 contains 14 residues. The CDR3 here is CASSLAGDWETQYF. The CDR3 nucleotides are TGTGCCAGCAGCTTAGCGGGAGATTGGGAGACCCAGTACTTC.

CDR3 sequence reads: CASSLGWGELFF. CDR3 DNA: TGTGCCAGCAGCTTAGGGTGGGGGGAGCTGTTTTTT. The chain couples TRBV7-2 to TRBJ2-2, with unresolved D. The ends were cut back, 1 base at V and 8 bases at J, with 5 bases in the middle. This CDR3 comprises 12 residues. Germline V gene lookup returns CDR1 SGHTA and CDR2 FQGNSA.

The gene calls are TRBV6-6 and TRBJ1-6; D not resolved. Trimming took off 7 bases at V and 9 bases at J, with 16 bases between the two ends. CDR1 is MNHNY and CDR2 is SVGAGI in the germline V gene (reference sequence). The CDR3 totals 14 residues. This chain's CDR3 is CASNPGSFSSPLHF. CDR3 DNA sequence: TGTGCCAGCAACCCCGGGTCGTTTAGTTCACCCCTCCACTTT.

This rearrangement joins TRBV19 to TRBJ1-6; D is unresolved. CDR3 size: 14 residues. Germline V lookup: CDR1 LNHDA, CDR2 SQIVND (reference sequence). Trimming removed 1 base at V and 6 bases at J, with 7 bases between. The CDR3 reads CASSIGQVNSPLHF. The CDR3 coding sequence is TGTGCCAGTAGTATAGGGCAGGTTAATTCACCCCTCCACTTT.

The chain joins TRBV7-2 to TRBJ1-2, with D maybe TRBD1 (6 bases). The V and J ends lost 3 bases and 4 bases respectively, with 15 bases between them. CDR1 is SGHTA, CDR2 FQGNSA, per germline. The length of the CDR3 is 15 residues. The CDR3 nucleotides are TGTGCCAGCAGCTTCCGCGGGGGCGTCGGCTATGGCTACACCTTC. Translating it yields CASSFRGGVGYGYTF.

V is TRBV6-1 and J is TRBJ2-5; 10 nucleotides line up with TRBD2. The V and J ends lost 3 bases and 5 bases, in that order; junction bases with no gene match: 9. Germline V gene sequence: CDR1 MNHNS, CDR2 SASEGT. This CDR3 comprises 16 residues. The CDR3 nucleotides are TGTGCCAGCAGTGAGAGGATCCAGCGGGAGGGGGAGACCCAGTACTTC. Protein: CASSERIQREGETQYF.

This clone was observed a single time. The V and J genes are TRBV6-4 and TRBJ1-2; 9 bases match TRBD1. V was clipped by 2 bases and J by 5 bases; unmatched bases: 9. This CDR3 region has 16 residues. Germline values: CDR1 MRHNA, CDR2 SNTAGT. CDR3 protein: CASSDPGTGYNYGYTF. The CDR3 nucleotides read TGTGCCAGCAGTGACCCCGGGACAGGGTATAATTATGGCTACACCTTC.

V is TRBV5-5 and J is TRBJ1-2; D unresolved. Germline V CDR1 and CDR2: SGHKS, YYEKEE (reference sequence). V shed 0 bases and J shed 5 bases, with 5 bases lying between them. This CDR3 comprises 12 residues. CDR3 region: CASSLDSYGYTF. CDR3 DNA: TGTGCCAGCAGCTTGGACAGTTATGGCTACACCTTC.

The chain recombines TRBV5-1 with TRBJ1-5; D call uncertain. The V and J ends lost 4 bases and 4 bases respectively, with 9 bases between them. This CDR3 has 13 residues. Germline CDR1 SGHRS, CDR2 YFSETQ. The CDR3 DNA is TGCGCCAGCAGCACCGACGGGAATCAGCCCCAGCATTTT. This translates into CASSTDGNQPQHF. The variable domain in full, with the rest retrieved from reference TRBV5-1 and TRBJ1-5, is KAGVTQTPRYLIKTRGQQVTLSCSPISGHRSVSWYQQTPGQGLQFLFEYFSETQRNKGNFPGRFSGRQFSNSRSEMNVSTLELGDSALYLCASSTDGNQPQHFGDGTRLSIL.

The CDR3 DNA follows: TGTGCCAGCAGTTTAGTGGGGGGCACTGAAGCTTTCTTT. Protein product: CASSLVGGTEAFF. V and J are TRBV28 and TRBJ1-1, with D possibly matching TRBD1 (5 bases). The germline gives CDR1 MDHEN, CDR2 SYDVKM. V lost 2 bases and J 4 bases, leaving 8 bases between the germline ends. This CDR3 is 13 amino acids long. Filled out from reference TRBV28 and TRBJ1-1, the complete variable domain reads DVKVTQSSRYLVKRTGEKVFLECVQDMDHENMFWYRQDPGLGLRLIYFSYDVKMKEKGDIPEGYSVSREKKERFSLILESASTNQTSMYLCASSLVGGTEAFFGQGTRLTVV.

This chain joins TRBV5-6 and TRBJ1-1, with D perhaps TRBD1 (5 bases). The V gene lost 4 bases and the J gene lost 7 bases, with 8 bases spanning the gap. Germline assignment: CDR1 SGHDT and CDR2 YYEEEE. The CDR3 spans 11 residues. Here the CDR3 DNA reads TGTGCCAGCAGCCTGGGGGGTGAAGCTTTCTTT. Residues: CASSLGGEAFF. Using reference TRBV5-6 and TRBJ1-1 for the parts outside the CDR3, the full variable domain is DAGVTQSPTHLIKTRGQQVTLRCSPKSGHDTVSWYQQALGQGPQFIFQYYEEEERQRGNFPDRFSGHQFPNYSSELNVNALLLGDSALYLCASSLGGEAFFGQGTRLTVV.

This chain connects TRBV7-2 to TRBJ1-5; 7 bases align to TRBD1. Germline V gene data show CDR1 as SGHTA and CDR2 as FQGNSA. With V trimmed by 1 base and J by 9 bases, 3 bases remained unmatched. CDR3 length: 13 residues. Here the CDR3 reads CASSLDRGRPQHF. The CDR3, as DNA: TGTGCCAGCAGCTTAGACAGGGGACGGCCCCAGCATTTT.

V gene TRBV7-6 combines with J gene TRBJ2-7, with TRBD2 identical over 7 bases. Trimming at V came to 3 bases and at J to 4 bases, leaving 6 bases not matched to a gene. Germline CDR1 SGHVS, CDR2 FNYEAQ. The length of the CDR3 is 14 residues. CDR3 region: CASSFQAGIYEQYF. DNA of the CDR3: TGTGCCAGCAGCTTCCAAGCGGGAATTTACGAGCAGTACTTC.

The CDR3 here is CASSSRAGGSSYNEQFF. The CDR3 coding sequence is TGTGCCAGCAGCTCACGAGCAGGGGGAAGCTCCTACAATGAGCAGTTCTTC. The chain has TRBV5-8 and TRBJ2-1; 7 bases are shared with TRBD1. CDR1 is SGHTS, CDR2 YDEGEE, per germline. V gave up 3 bases and J gave up 0 bases; unmatched junction bases: 9. The CDR3 sequence is 17 residues long.